These 7 T cell receptor beta chains came from one sample sequenced in a study of CD8 T cells in Susac syndrome. Random hexamers were used to reverse transcribe an amount of roughly 0.45 to 1 ug RNA. From the immunoSEQ multiplex PCR reads, TCRdb called clonotypes with MiXCR, one entry per CDR3 protein. Of roughly 220,000 distinct CDR3 sequences listed, approximately 94% are singletons. The sequenced sample consisted of CD4+ T cells from PBMCs. The receptors originated from a human donor with Susac syndrome.

The chain uses TRBV5-4 and TRBJ1-2; unclear D gene. V lost 0 bases and J 6 bases, leaving 6 bases between the germline ends. Germline values: CDR1 SGHNT, CDR2 YYREEE (reference sequence). The CDR3 runs to 12 residues. This chain's CDR3 is CASSLDGNGYTF. For the CDR3, the DNA is TGTGCCAGCAGCTTGGACGGGAATGGCTACACCTTC.

The gene calls are TRBV4-2 and TRBJ2-7; 7 bases match TRBD1. In germline, CDR1 is LGHNA, CDR2 YNFKEQ. The CDR3 totals 14 residues. The trim removed 1 base at V and 7 bases at J, leaving 7 bases unmatched. The CDR3 here is CASSQGLDRVEQYF. CDR3 DNA: TGTGCCAGCAGCCAAGGACTCGACAGGGTAGAGCAGTACTTC.

In regard to this clonotype: One end of the junction fails to match germline, which may point to a read error. V usage is TRBV2 and J usage is TRBJ2-6; D is uncertain. Per germline, CDR1 SNHLY and CDR2 FYNNEI. This CDR3 region has 16 residues. CDR3 coding DNA: TGTGCCAGCCGTGAGAAATCCTACTCTGGGGCCAACGTCCTGACTTTC. This gives the protein CASREKSYSGANVLTF.

This chain connects TRBV7-2 to TRBJ1-1; D remains unclear. CDR3 length: 15 residues. In germline, CDR1 is SGHTA, CDR2 FQGNSA. The V and J ends lost 1 base and 1 base respectively, with 10 bases between them. Written as DNA, the CDR3 is TGTGCCAGCAGCTTAGAATCCGGCCAGAACACTGAAGCTTTCTTT. Its protein is CASSLESGQNTEAFF.

The rearrangement links TRBV4-2 to TRBJ2-7; 15 positions agree with TRBD2. Germline loops: CDR1 LGHNA, CDR2 YNFKEQ. The CDR3 runs to 16 residues. After removal of 3 bases from V and 6 bases from J, the junction contained 6 bases not matched to a gene. The DNA of the CDR3 is TGTGCCAGCAGCCAGAGGACTAGCGGGGGGGCGTCCGAGCAGTACTTC. This codes for CASSQRTSGGASEQYF.

CDR3 in amino acids: CSARLFVGYTF. The DNA of the CDR3 is TGCAGTGCTAGATTGTTCGTGGGCTACACCTTC. The chain employs TRBV20-1 and TRBJ1-2, with unresolved D. V was clipped by 2 bases and J by 8 bases, with 9 bases between them. This CDR3 region has 11 residues. Germline V gives CDR1 DFQATT, CDR2 SNEGSKA (reference sequence).

The gene calls are TRBV20-1 and TRBJ1-1, with TRBD1 as a possible D gene (6 bases). CDR1 and CDR2 (germline): DFQATT, SNEGSKA (reference sequence). The CDR3 length is 13 residues. The CDR3 DNA is TGCAGGGCCAGAGGGGGTGGGGACACTGAAGCTTTCTTT. Translation: CRARGGGDTEAFF.